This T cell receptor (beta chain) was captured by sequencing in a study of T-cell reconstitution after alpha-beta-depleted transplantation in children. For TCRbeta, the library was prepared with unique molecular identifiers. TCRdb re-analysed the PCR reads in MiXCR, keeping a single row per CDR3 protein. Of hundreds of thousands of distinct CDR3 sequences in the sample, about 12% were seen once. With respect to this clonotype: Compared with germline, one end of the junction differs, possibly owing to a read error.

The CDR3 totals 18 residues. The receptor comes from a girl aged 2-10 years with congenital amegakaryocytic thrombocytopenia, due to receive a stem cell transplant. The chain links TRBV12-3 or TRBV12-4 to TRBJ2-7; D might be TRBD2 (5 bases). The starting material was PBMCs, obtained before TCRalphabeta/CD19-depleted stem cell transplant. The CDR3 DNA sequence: TGTGCCAGCTGTTTTTTTTTGGGCCTGGAGGAATCCACCTACGAGCAGTACTTC. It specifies CASCFFLGLEESTYEQYF.